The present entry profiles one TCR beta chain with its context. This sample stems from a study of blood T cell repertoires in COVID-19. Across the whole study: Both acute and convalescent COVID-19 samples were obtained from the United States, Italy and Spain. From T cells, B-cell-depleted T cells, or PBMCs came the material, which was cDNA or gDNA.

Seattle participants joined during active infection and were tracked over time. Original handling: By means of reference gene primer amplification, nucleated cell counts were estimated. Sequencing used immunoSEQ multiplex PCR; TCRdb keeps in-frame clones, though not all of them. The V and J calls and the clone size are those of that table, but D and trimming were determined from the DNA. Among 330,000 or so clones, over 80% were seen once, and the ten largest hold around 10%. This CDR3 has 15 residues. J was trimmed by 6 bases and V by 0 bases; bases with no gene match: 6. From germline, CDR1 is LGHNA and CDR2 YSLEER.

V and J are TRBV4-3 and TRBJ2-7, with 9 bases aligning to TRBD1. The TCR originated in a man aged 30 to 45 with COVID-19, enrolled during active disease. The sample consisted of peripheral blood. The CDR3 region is CASSQEGTGLSEQYF. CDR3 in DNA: TGCGCCAGCAGCCAAGAGGGGACAGGGCTGAGCGAGCAGTACTTC.